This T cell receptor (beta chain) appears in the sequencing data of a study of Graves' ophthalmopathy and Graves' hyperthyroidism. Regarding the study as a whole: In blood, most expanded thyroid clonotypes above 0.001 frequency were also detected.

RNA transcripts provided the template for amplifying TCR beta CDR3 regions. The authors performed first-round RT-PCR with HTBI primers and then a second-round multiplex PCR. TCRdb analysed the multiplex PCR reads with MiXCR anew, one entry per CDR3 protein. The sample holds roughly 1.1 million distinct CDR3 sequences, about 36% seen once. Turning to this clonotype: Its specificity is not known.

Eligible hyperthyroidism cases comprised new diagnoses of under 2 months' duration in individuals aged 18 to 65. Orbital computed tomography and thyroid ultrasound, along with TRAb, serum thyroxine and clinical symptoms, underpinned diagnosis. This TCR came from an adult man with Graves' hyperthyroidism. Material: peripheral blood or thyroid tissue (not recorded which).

This CDR3 is CASSPTIENSPLHF. CDR3 DNA sequence: TGTGCCAGCTCCCCCACGATTGAAAATTCACCCCTCCACTTT. The chain uses TRBV7-9 and TRBJ1-6; the D is unclear. With 8 bases removed from V and 7 bases from J, the gap between germline ends came to 15 bases. Germline-derived CDR1 and CDR2 are SEHNR and FQNEAQ (reference sequence). The CDR3 length is 14 residues.